Included here is one T cell receptor (beta chain) sequence, with context. Its antigen is unknown. The sample belongs to a study of identical twins. The CDR3 totals 13 residues. The junction had 7 bases not matched to a gene; V was cut back by 2 bases and J by 9 bases. Per germline, CDR1 DFQATT and CDR2 SNEGSKA (reference sequence). Study observations and caveats: Researchers reported excess low generation probability among twin-shared out-of-frame alpha sequences.

Via MiXCR, TCRdb re-called the 5' RACE reads, giving one row per CDR3 protein. Here the sample spans hundreds of thousands of distinct CDR3 sequences, 21% being singletons. This sample was shared with a second study, whose subject was T cells expressing NK-cell markers. Turning to that study: An anti-gamma-delta TCR antibody confined sorting to alpha-beta TCR T cells across several of the experiments. Of CD8+ T cells, about 1.0-8% belonged to dominant NKG2C+ clonotypes in five to seven donors.

The TCR comes from a woman aged 18-35 years in good health. Sequenced input: PBMCs. This chain links TRBV20-1 with TRBJ2-3, with TRBD2 matching over 8 bases. CDR3 nucleotides: TGCAGTGCTAGACTAGCGGGCGCCCAAACGCAGTATTTT. It is translated as CSARLAGAQTQYF.